This T cell receptor beta chain was found in a study of T cell responses to AZD1222 COVID-19 vaccine. Whole-study findings and limits: The reported proportion of spike-specific TCRs targeting unmutated variant regions was nearly half. CD4 TCRs covered the whole spike, strongest at regions 160-218 and 743-854. Baseline antibody screening turned up just six or seven seropositive AZD1222 recipients.

The length of the CDR3 is 16 residues. The germline V gene encodes CDR1 SGHNT and CDR2 YENEEA. V lost 3 bases to trimming and J lost 0 bases; unmatched junction nucleotides: 3. Pooling was applied to second doses at about 4 or about 12 weeks. As for this clone: Its antigen is not identified.

Sequenced by immunoSEQ multiplex PCR; TCRdb stores in-frame clones only, minus some. The data hold roughly 190,000 clones, with approximately 93% observed a single time. Sequences were derived from peripheral blood, sampled 28 days after the second AZD1222 dose. This clonotype was sampled from an adult who received the AZD1222 COVID-19 vaccine. The chain carries TRBV11-3 and TRBJ2-3; 10 bases are a match to TRBD2. The CDR3 coding sequence is TGTGCCAGCAGCTTGGTAGCGGGAGGAAGCACAGATACGCAGTATTTT. Protein: CASSLVAGGSTDTQYF.